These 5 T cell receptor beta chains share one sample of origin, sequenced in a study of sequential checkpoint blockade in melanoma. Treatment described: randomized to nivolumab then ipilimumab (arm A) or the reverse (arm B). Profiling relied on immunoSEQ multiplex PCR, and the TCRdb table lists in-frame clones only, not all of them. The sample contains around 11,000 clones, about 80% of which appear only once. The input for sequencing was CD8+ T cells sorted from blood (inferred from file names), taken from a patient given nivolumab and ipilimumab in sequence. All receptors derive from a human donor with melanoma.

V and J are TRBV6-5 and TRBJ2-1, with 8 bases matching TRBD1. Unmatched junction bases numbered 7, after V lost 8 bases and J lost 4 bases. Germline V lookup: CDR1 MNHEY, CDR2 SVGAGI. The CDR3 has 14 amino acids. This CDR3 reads CASRDRGVYNEQFF. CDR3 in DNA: TGTGCCAGCCGAGACAGGGGCGTTTACAATGAGCAGTTCTTC.

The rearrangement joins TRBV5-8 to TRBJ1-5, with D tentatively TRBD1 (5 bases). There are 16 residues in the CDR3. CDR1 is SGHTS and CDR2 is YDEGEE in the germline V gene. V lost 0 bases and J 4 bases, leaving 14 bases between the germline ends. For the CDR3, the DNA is TGTGCCAGCAGCTTGGGGCTGGGGCGAGGAAATCAGCCCCAGCATTTT. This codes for CASSLGLGRGNQPQHF.

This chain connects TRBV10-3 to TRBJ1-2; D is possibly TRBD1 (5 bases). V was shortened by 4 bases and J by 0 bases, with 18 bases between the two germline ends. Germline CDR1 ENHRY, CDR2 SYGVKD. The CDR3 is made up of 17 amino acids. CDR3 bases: TGTGCCATCAGTGTTCCCCCGGACGGAGGGGCTAACTATGGCTACACCTTC. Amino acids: CAISVPPDGGANYGYTF.

The CDR3 spells CASSTIERGSYGYTF. DNA for the CDR3: TGTGCCAGTAGTACCATCGAGAGGGGGTCCTATGGCTACACCTTC. The chain links TRBV19 to TRBJ1-2; TRBD1 is a possible D gene (6 bases). The CDR3 has 15 residues. Deletions cut 4 bases from V and 4 bases from J, with 16 bases between. Germline V gene sequence: CDR1 LNHDA, CDR2 SQIVND (reference sequence).

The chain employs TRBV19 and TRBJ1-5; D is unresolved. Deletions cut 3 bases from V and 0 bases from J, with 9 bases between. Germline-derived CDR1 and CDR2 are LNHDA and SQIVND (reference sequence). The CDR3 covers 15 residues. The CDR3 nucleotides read TGTGCCAGTAGTATTGGACTGAATAGCAATCAGCCCCAGCATTTT. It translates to CASSIGLNSNQPQHF.